These 30 T cell receptor beta chains were sequenced from one sample in a study of blood T cells in healthy people across ages. Primed by a sample-barcoded 5' primer and a J-beta primer mix, a second PCR proceeded for about 6 to 12 cycles. MiXCR was run by TCRdb on the 5' RACE reads, yielding one entry per CDR3 protein. The sample lists around 820,000 distinct CDR3 sequences; 20% to 25% were seen once. These sequences were also reported in another study, on T cells of mothers and their children.

The sample taken for sequencing was blood. The receptors were sampled from a boy aged 5-17 years in good health.

The CDR3 here is CASSFTGVNTEAFF. CDR3 bases: TGTGCCAGCAGTTTCACAGGGGTGAACACTGAAGCTTTCTTT. The chain carries TRBV27 and TRBJ1-1; the match to TRBD1 covers 7 bases. After removal of 3 bases from V and 0 bases from J, the junction contained 1 base not matched to a gene. Germline values: CDR1 MNHEY, CDR2 SMNVEV (reference sequence). The CDR3 contains 14 residues.

V and J are TRBV7-3 and TRBJ2-1; D may be TRBD2 (5 bases). Germline-derived CDR1 and CDR2 are SGHTA and FQGTGA. V was pared by 1 base and J by 7 bases, with 17 bases between. The CDR3 has 16 amino acids. CDR3 sequence reads: CASSLSGLEGENEQFF. The CDR3 nucleotides read TGTGCCAGCAGCTTAAGTGGGCTAGAGGGAGAGAATGAGCAGTTCTTC.

This clonotype was seen a handful of times. The chain joins TRBV6-4 to TRBJ2-3, with D perhaps TRBD2 (5 bases). Looked up from germline, CDR1 is MRHNA and CDR2 is SNTAGT. Trimming cost V 4 bases and J 5 bases, with 10 bases left between them. There are 13 residues in the CDR3. The CDR3 coding sequence is TGTGCCAGCAGTGGAGGGTACGGAGATACGCAGTATTTT. Its translation: CASSGGYGDTQYF.

As for this clonotype: One end of the junction fails to match germline, which may point to a read error. The V call is TRBV5-1, the J call TRBJ2-5; 8 bases match TRBD1. Per the germline V gene, CDR1 is SGHRS and CDR2 is YFSETQ. The CDR3 is made up of 16 amino acids. The CDR3 region has the DNA TGCGCCGGCAGCTGGGACCCGGGACAGGTACAAGAGACCCAGTACTTC. Its protein is CAGSWDPGQVQETQYF.

This clonotype has more than one count but fewer than ten. This chain joins TRBV12-3 or TRBV12-4 and TRBJ2-7; 10 nucleotides match TRBD1. This CDR3 region has 15 residues. Trimming took 6 bases from V and 5 from J; bases not matched to a gene: 10. CDR3 loop: CASSPPGDRGDEQYF. CDR3 coding DNA: TGTGCCAGCAGCCCACCCGGGGACAGGGGTGACGAGCAGTACTTC.

In the case of this clonotype: One junction end does not reproduce the germline sequence, and a read error may be involved. The chain carries TRBV2 and TRBJ1-1; 8 positions match TRBD1. The CDR3 runs 13 residues. Looked up from germline, CDR1 is SNHLY and CDR2 is FYNNEI. The CDR3 nucleotides are TGTGTCAGCGGGACAGGATTGAACACTGAAGCTTTCTTT. Protein sequence: CVSGTGLNTEAFF.

This sequence joins TRBV28 and TRBJ2-7; 7 bases are a match to TRBD2. The V gene's germline CDR1 is MDHEN and CDR2 SYDVKM. V shed 6 bases, J shed 4 bases, and the junction held 6 bases outside the gene matches. CDR3 size: 13 residues. The CDR3 sequence is CASSRGLVYEQYF. Written as DNA, the CDR3 is TGTGCCAGCAGCCGCGGACTAGTTTACGAGCAGTACTTC.

The genes are TRBV28 and TRBJ1-2; tentative D call: TRBD1 (6 bases). CDR1 is MDHEN and CDR2 is SYDVKM in the germline V gene. The CDR3 has 18 amino acids. V was pared by 5 bases and J by 0 bases, with 22 bases between. The DNA for the CDR3 is TGTGCCAGCAGTCTCCGAAACTACGACAGGCCAGCTAACTATGGCTACACCTTC. Its protein is CASSLRNYDRPANYGYTF.

In its sample, this clonotype was seen a few times. The V gene is TRBV15, the J gene TRBJ2-7; D may correspond to TRBD1 or TRBD2 (5 bases each). The CDR3 consists of 14 residues. V shed 1 base and J shed 1 base, with 8 bases lying between them. Germline V CDR1 and CDR2: LNHNV, YYDKDF (reference sequence). CDR3: CATSRGEGSYEQYF. The CDR3 DNA reads as TGTGCCACCAGCAGAGGTGAGGGGTCCTACGAGCAGTACTTC.

The rearrangement joins TRBV7-9 to TRBJ1-4; D may be TRBD1 (5 bases). The V and J ends lost 3 bases and 0 bases respectively, with 11 bases between them. The CDR3 has 16 amino acids. The germline gives CDR1 SEHNR, CDR2 FQNEAQ (reference sequence). The CDR3 sequence: CASSLGDRSTNEKLFF. CDR3 nucleotide sequence: TGTGCCAGCAGCTTGGGGGACCGCTCAACTAATGAAAAACTGTTTTTT.

The CDR3 nucleotides read TGTGCCAGCAACGCACCCGGGACAGGGACCTACGAGCAGTACTTC. Translating it yields CASNAPGTGTYEQYF. The chain links TRBV7-9 to TRBJ2-5; 9 bases match TRBD1. The last part of the DNA fits TRBJ2-7 better; the J call may be wrong. CDR3 length: 15 residues. CDR1 and CDR2 from the germline V gene are SEHNR and FQNEAQ (reference sequence).

This chain connects TRBV5-1 to TRBJ2-3; D possibly corresponds to TRBD2 (6 bases). Germline assignment: CDR1 SGHRS and CDR2 YFSETQ. This CDR3 contains 19 residues. V was pared by 0 bases and J by 1 base, with 21 bases between. This CDR3 is CASSLDDLGWRGGTDTQYF. DNA of the CDR3: TGCGCCAGCAGCTTGGACGATCTGGGGTGGAGGGGTGGCACAGATACGCAGTATTTT.

CDR3 bases: TGTGCCAGTGGGAGCTTGGGTGAGCAGTTCTTC. As protein: CASGSLGEQFF. The V and J genes are TRBV6-5 and TRBJ2-5; perhaps TRBD2 as D (5 bases). The J call is in doubt because the DNA end fits TRBJ2-1 better. The CDR3 has 11 residues. CDR1 is MNHEY, CDR2 SVGAGI, per germline.

Only a few counts were recorded for this clonotype. Germline is not matched at one junction end, which may reflect a read error. The rearrangement joins TRBV5-1 to TRBJ2-5; 8 bases are shared with TRBD1. The germline V gene encodes CDR1 SGHRS and CDR2 YFSETQ. The CDR3 has 14 residues. CDR3 region: CASSFGQGGETQYF. The CDR3 DNA is TGTGCCAGCAGCTTCGGACAGGGCGGTGAGACCCAGTACTTC.

This clonotype was detected a few times. At one end, the junction sequence differs from germline, possibly due to a read error. J is TRBJ2-3 and V is TRBV7-2; 12 positions match TRBD2. The germline V gene encodes CDR1 SGHTA and CDR2 FQGNSA. The CDR3 has 14 residues. CDR3 protein: CASSFVLAGGTIPF. CDR3 sequence (DNA): TGTGCCAGCAGCTTTGTACTAGCGGGGGGAACCATCCCATTT. The full variable domain, with the rest looked up from reference TRBV7-2 and TRBJ2-3, is GAGVSQSPSNKVTEKGKDVELRCDPISGHTALYWYRQSLGQGLEFLIYFQGNSAPDKSGLPSDRFSAERTGGSVSTLTIQRTQQEDSAVYLCASSFVLAGGTIPFGPGTRLTVL.

The chain links TRBV7-3 to TRBJ2-1, with a possible D match to TRBD2 (6 bases). V was trimmed by 2 bases and J by 0 bases, leaving 17 bases between them. The CDR3 sequence is 18 residues long. Germline CDR1 and CDR2: SGHTA and FQGTGA. The CDR3 protein is CASSLFAVRGGSYNEQFF. The CDR3 DNA sequence: TGTGCCAGCAGCTTATTCGCGGTAAGGGGAGGCTCCTACAATGAGCAGTTCTTC.

A remark on this clonotype: The CDR3 carries no conserved terminal phenylalanine or tryptophan, so it likely arises from a read error. The rearrangement uses TRBV29-1 and TRBJ2-1; possible D gene TRBD1, 6 bases. Trimming took off 3 bases at V and 5 bases at J, with 11 bases between the two ends. CDR1 is SQVTM, CDR2 ANQGSEA, per germline. The CDR3 runs 13 residues. CDR3 loop: CSVDEQGNNEQFL. The CDR3 bases are TGCAGCGTTGATGAACAGGGAAACAATGAGCAGTTCCTC.

This clonotype was seen only a few times. The chain is built from TRBV7-2 and TRBJ1-5; no clear D gene. V lost 4 bases to trimming and J lost 4 bases, with 11 bases between them. The CDR3 has 14 residues. Germline loops: CDR1 SGHTA, CDR2 FQGNSA. CDR3: CASSSTGRNQPQHF. The CDR3 coding sequence is TGTGCCAGCAGCTCCACCGGGAGAAATCAGCCCCAGCATTTT.

The V gene is TRBV7-9, the J gene TRBJ1-3; perhaps TRBD1 as D (6 bases). The CDR3 runs 12 residues. Deletions cut 10 bases from V and 3 bases from J, with 10 bases between. CDR1 and CDR2 from the germline V gene are SEHNR and FQNEAQ (reference sequence). In nucleotides, the CDR3 is TGTGCCAACGAACAGGGTGGAAACACCATATATTTT. This codes for CANEQGGNTIYF. The full variable domain, its missing parts supplied by reference TRBV7-9 and TRBJ1-3, is DTGVSQNPRHKITKRGQNVTFRCDPISEHNRLYWYRQTLGQGPEFLTYFQNEAQLEKSRLLSDRFSAERPKGSFSTLEIQRTEQGDSAMYLCANEQGGNTIYFGEGSWLTVV.

This clonotype has more than one count but fewer than ten. The chain links TRBV7-2 to TRBJ1-3; unclear D gene. This CDR3 has 15 amino acids. V lost 2 bases to trimming and J lost 2 bases, with 10 bases between them. Germline loops: CDR1 SGHTA, CDR2 FQGNSA. CDR3 DNA: TGTGCCAGCAGCTTACGAGGGCAGCCTGGAAACACCATATATTTT. Translated: CASSLRGQPGNTIYF.

This clonotype was seen a handful of times. This chain links TRBV5-1 with TRBJ2-2; D is perhaps TRBD1 (6 bases). The CDR3 extends over 16 amino acids. Deletions cut 5 bases from V and 0 bases from J, with 14 bases between. CDR1 and CDR2 from the germline V gene are SGHRS and YFSETQ. CDR3 protein: CASRMGHLTNTGELFF. CDR3 DNA sequence: TGCGCCAGCAGGATGGGACACCTTACGAACACCGGGGAGCTGTTTTTT.

This clonotype was detected a few times. The chain links TRBV7-2 to TRBJ1-1, with 9 positions matching TRBD1. CDR1 is SGHTA, CDR2 FQGNSA, per germline. This CDR3 has 13 residues. J lost 11 bases, V lost 3 bases, and 7 bases had no gene match. The CDR3: CASSLMGTGTAFF. The CDR3 DNA is TGTGCCAGCAGCTTGATGGGGACAGGGACGGCTTTCTTT.

This clonotype was detected a few times. J is TRBJ1-6 and V is TRBV20-1; D uncertain. Germline CDR1 and CDR2: DFQATT and SNEGSKA (reference sequence). The CDR3 is 17 residues long. V was trimmed by 1 base and J by 3 bases, leaving 16 bases between them. This CDR3 is CSARGSGRGVYNSPLHF. The CDR3 region has the DNA TGCAGTGCTAGAGGATCGGGTCGTGGTGTCTATAATTCACCCCTCCACTTT.

This chain links TRBV12-3 or TRBV12-4 with TRBJ1-1; weak D call: TRBD1 (5 bases). The CDR3 spans 14 residues. Trimming removed 6 bases from V and 11 bases from J, with 22 bases in between. CDR3 nucleotide sequence: TGTGCCAGCAGCCCCTCCGGGACTTCCCGATGGGCTTTCTTT. Its translation is CASSPSGTSRWAFF.

V and J are TRBV12-3 or TRBV12-4 and TRBJ1-6, with TRBD1 identical over 8 bases. The CDR3 consists of 15 residues. The V segment lost 9 bases and the J segment 7 bases; nucleotides outside the gene matches: 11. CDR3 region: CARSVDRGRNSPLHF. The CDR3 coding sequence is TGTGCCAGGAGTGTCGACAGGGGACGGAATTCACCCCTCCACTTT.

This clonotype came up once. This chain joins TRBV12-3 or TRBV12-4 and TRBJ2-3; 8 positions agree with TRBD2. This CDR3 has 14 amino acids. Trimming cost V 6 bases and J 6 bases; bases outside gene matches: 8. CDR3 in amino acids: CASSKAGVVDTQYF. DNA for the CDR3: TGTGCCAGCAGCAAAGCGGGAGTCGTCGATACGCAGTATTTT.

Only a few counts were recorded for this clonotype. J is TRBJ2-7 and V is TRBV27; no clear D gene. The germline V and J ends were trimmed by 0 bases and 1 base, with 7 bases remaining between them. The CDR3 contains 14 residues. Germline V gives CDR1 MNHEY, CDR2 SMNVEV (reference sequence). The CDR3 is CASSLSANSYEQYF. CDR3 coding DNA: TGTGCCAGCAGTTTATCGGCGAATTCCTACGAGCAGTACTTC.

CDR3 sequence reads: CASSLGVKYEQYF. CDR3 DNA: TGTGCCAGCAGCTTAGGAGTAAAGTACGAGCAGTACTTC. This chain joins TRBV11-2 and TRBJ2-7; D not certain. The CDR3 contains 13 residues. Germline lookup yields CDR1 SGHAT and CDR2 FQNNGV. V was trimmed by 1 base and J by 4 bases, leaving 8 bases between them.

In its sample, this clonotype was seen a few times. The V call is TRBV29-1, the J call TRBJ2-1; D gene ambiguous. This CDR3 contains 13 residues. Germline CDR1 is SQVTM and CDR2 is ANQGSEA. The V end lost 5 bases, the J end lost 4 bases, and 12 bases lay between the germline ends. In nucleotides, the CDR3 is TGCAGCGTTCGGGCTGTTTCGTACAATGAGCAGTTCTTC. Translating gives CSVRAVSYNEQFF.

J is TRBJ2-7 and V is TRBV7-2; either TRBD1 or TRBD2 may supply D (5 bases each). This CDR3 spans 16 amino acids. Germline V gene sequence: CDR1 SGHTA, CDR2 FQGNSA. Trimming removed 4 bases at V and 5 bases at J, with 21 bases between. CDR3 nucleotide sequence: TGTGCCAGCAGCTCTACCTTCCGGGACGGGAATCACGAGCAGTACTTC. This codes for CASSSTFRDGNHEQYF.